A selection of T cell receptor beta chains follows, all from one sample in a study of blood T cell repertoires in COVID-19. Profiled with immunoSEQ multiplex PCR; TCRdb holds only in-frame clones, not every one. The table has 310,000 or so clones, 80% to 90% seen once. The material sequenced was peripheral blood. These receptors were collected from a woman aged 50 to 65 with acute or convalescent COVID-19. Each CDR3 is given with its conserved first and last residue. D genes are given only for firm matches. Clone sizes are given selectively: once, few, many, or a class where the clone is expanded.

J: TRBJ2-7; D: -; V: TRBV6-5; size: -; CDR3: CASSSGLYEQYF; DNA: TGTGCCAGCAGTTCCGGACTCTACGAGCAGTACTTC
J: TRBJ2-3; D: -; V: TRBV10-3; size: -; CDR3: CAIMGSGDGSVGADTQYF; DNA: TGTGCCATCATGGGGTCGGGCGACGGGAGCGTCGGGGCAGATACGCAGTATTTT
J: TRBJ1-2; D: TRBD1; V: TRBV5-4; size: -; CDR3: CASSLVAQGGNGYTF; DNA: TGTGCCAGCAGCTTGGTTGCGCAGGGGGGAAATGGCTACACCTTC
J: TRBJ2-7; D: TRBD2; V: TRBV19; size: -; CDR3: CASSSGSTSGTPYEQYF; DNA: TGTGCCAGTAGTTCAGGAAGCACTAGCGGGACTCCCTACGAGCAGTACTTC
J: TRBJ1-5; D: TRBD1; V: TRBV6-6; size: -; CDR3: CATGDSTNQPQHF; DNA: TGTGCCACCGGGGACAGCACTAATCAGCCCCAGCATTTT
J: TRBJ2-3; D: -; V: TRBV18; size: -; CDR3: CASSRGVTDTQYF; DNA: TGTGCCAGCTCACGGGGAGTAACAGATACGCAGTATTTT
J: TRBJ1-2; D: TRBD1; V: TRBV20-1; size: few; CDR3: CSAQLAGTGIF; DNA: TGCAGTGCTCAACTCGCAGGGACAGGCATCTTC
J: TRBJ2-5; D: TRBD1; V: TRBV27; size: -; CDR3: CASSKLQGETQYF; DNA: TGTGCCAGCAGCAAACTACAGGGGGAGACCCAGTACTTC
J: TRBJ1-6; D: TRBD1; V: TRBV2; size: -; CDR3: CATTPGTGGGSPLHF; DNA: TGTGCCACTACCCCGGGGACAGGGGGCGGTTCACCCCTCCACTTT
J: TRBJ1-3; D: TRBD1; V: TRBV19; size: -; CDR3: CASTPGTVFGNTIYF; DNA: TGTGCCAGTACCCCTGGGACAGTTTTCGGAAACACCATATATTTT
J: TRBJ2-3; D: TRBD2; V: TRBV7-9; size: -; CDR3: CASSLGKVAGADTQYF; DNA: TGTGCCAGCAGCTTAGGAAAGGTAGCGGGAGCCGATACGCAGTATTTT
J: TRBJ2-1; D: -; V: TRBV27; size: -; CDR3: CASSSGDRYNEQFF; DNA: TGTGCCAGCAGCTCGGGGGACAGATACAATGAGCAGTTCTTC
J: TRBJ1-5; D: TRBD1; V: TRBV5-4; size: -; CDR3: CASSLQGAGEPQHF; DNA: TGTGCCAGCAGCTTACAGGGGGCGGGAGAGCCCCAGCATTTT
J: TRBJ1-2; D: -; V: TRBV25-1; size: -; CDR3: CASRQTGLEGYTF; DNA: TGTGCCAGCAGGCAAACAGGGTTAGAGGGCTACACCTTC
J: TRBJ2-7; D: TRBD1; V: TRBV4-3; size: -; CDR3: CASSQNRGWAYEQYF; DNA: TGCGCCAGCAGCCAGAACAGGGGTTGGGCCTACGAGCAGTACTTC
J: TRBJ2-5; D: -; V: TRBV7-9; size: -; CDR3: CASSLALGAQYF; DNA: TGTGCCAGCAGCTTAGCACTCGGGGCCCAGTACTTC
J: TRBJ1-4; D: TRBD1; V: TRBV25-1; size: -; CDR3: CASSGYGTVNEKLFF; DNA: TGTGCCAGCAGTGGCTACGGGACAGTTAATGAAAAACTGTTTTTT
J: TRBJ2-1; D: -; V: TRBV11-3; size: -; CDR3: CASSLGAPGGYNEQFF; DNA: TGTGCCAGCAGCTTGGGGGCACCGGGGGGCTACAATGAGCAGTTCTTC
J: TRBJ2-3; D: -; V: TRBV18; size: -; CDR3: CASSPIETDTQYF; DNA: TGTGCCAGCTCACCAATTGAGACAGATACGCAGTATTTT
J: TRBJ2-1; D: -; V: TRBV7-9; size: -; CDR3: CASSLAGLKRGEQFF; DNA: TGTGCCAGCAGCTTAGCGGGACTCAAAAGGGGTGAGCAGTTCTTC
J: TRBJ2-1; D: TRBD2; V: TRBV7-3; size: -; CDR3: CASSLFSGSMDEQFF; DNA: TGTGCCAGCAGCTTGTTTAGCGGGAGTATGGATGAGCAGTTCTTC
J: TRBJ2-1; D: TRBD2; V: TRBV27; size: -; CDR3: CASNDGLASEQFF; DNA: TGTGCCAGTAATGACGGACTAGCCAGTGAGCAGTTCTTC
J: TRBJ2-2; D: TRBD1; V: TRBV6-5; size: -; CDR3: CASRRPTGSTGELFF; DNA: TGTGCCAGCAGAAGACCGACAGGGTCCACCGGGGAGCTGTTTTTT
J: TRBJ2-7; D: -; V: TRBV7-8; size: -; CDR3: CASSLLYEQYF; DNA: TGTGCCAGCAGCCTATTATACGAGCAGTACTTC